A single sample gave rise to the 20 T cell receptor beta chains below, sequenced in a study of cytomegalovirus exposure and HLA in healthy donors. In the PCR, 60 Vbeta and 13 Jbeta primers were used. Assay used: immunoSEQ multiplex PCR; TCRdb lists only in-frame clones, some missing. Among about 180,000 clones listed, about four fifths were seen once. Sequencing used PBMCs. All receptors come from a man aged 30 to 45 in good health and CMV-seronegative.

The chain carries TRBV6-5 and TRBJ1-2; 8 bases agree with TRBD1. J was trimmed by 5 bases and V by 7 bases; bases with no gene match: 12. The CDR3 is made up of 15 amino acids. The germline CDR1 and CDR2 sequences are MNHEY and SVGAGI. This CDR3 is CASTRGGQGAYGYTF. In DNA form, the CDR3 reads TGTGCCAGCACCAGGGGGGGGCAGGGGGCTTATGGCTACACCTTC.

The chain is built from TRBV28 and TRBJ2-5; 7 nucleotides match TRBD1. V gave up 5 bases and J gave up 0 bases; unmatched junction bases: 3. The CDR3 has 14 residues. Germline V gene sequence: CDR1 MDHEN, CDR2 SYDVKM. CDR3 amino acids: CASSDGTDQETQYF. The CDR3, as DNA: TGTGCCAGCAGTGATGGGACAGACCAAGAGACCCAGTACTTC.

This chain connects TRBV5-1 to TRBJ2-3; TRBD2 matches 9 bases. V lost 5 bases to trimming and J lost 10 bases; unmatched junction nucleotides: 11. The CDR3 extends over 14 amino acids. Germline loops: CDR1 SGHRS, CDR2 YFSETQ. The CDR3 DNA reads TGCGCCAGCAGGGCGGGGGGGCTGCCAGGGCCGCAGTATTTT. It specifies CASRAGGLPGPQYF.

The chain employs TRBV6-4 and TRBJ2-2; D is unclear. Trimming cost V 2 bases and J 6 bases, with 7 bases left between them. CDR1 and CDR2 (germline): MRHNA, SNTAGT. The length of the CDR3 is 13 residues. The CDR3 region has the DNA TGTGCCAGCAGTGACCCAAATGCCGGGGAGCTGTTTTTT. Translation gives CASSDPNAGELFF.

The chain links TRBV27 to TRBJ2-7; TRBD1 might be the D (6 bases). The CDR3 has 13 amino acids. Trimming removed 5 bases at V and 7 bases at J, with 15 bases between. Looked up from germline, CDR1 is MNHEY and CDR2 is SMNVEV (reference sequence). The CDR3 region is CASSLYFQGEQYF. CDR3 bases: TGTGCCAGCAGTCTATACTTCCAGGGGGAGCAGTACTTC.

V gene TRBV5-4 combines with J gene TRBJ1-1, with D possibly being TRBD1 (5 bases). CDR3 length equals 15 residues. V lost 3 bases, J lost 0 bases, and 12 bases lay in between. Germline assignment: CDR1 SGHNT and CDR2 YYREEE (reference sequence). The CDR3 sequence is CASSSDRSMNTEAFF. The CDR3 nucleotides are TGTGCCAGCAGCTCCGACAGAAGCATGAACACTGAAGCTTTCTTT.

The chain links TRBV21-1 to TRBJ2-7; TRBD2 was called by the table and not checked on the DNA. TRBV21-1 is flagged as a pseudogene. The CDR3 has 15 amino acids. This chain's CDR3 is CASSKTLAGEDEQYF. CDR3 DNA sequence: TGTGCCAGCAGCAAAACCCTAGCGGGAGAAGACGAGCAGTACTTC.

This sequence joins TRBV6-5 and TRBJ2-7; TRBD1 might be the D (6 bases). Trimming removed 6 bases at V and 3 bases at J, with 15 bases between. The CDR3 length is 14 residues. The germline V gene has CDR1 MNHEY and CDR2 SVGAGI. As DNA, the CDR3 is TGTGCCAGCAGCCGAGGACAGAGCCGCTACGAGCAGTACTTC. Translating gives CASSRGQSRYEQYF.

V usage is TRBV18 and J usage is TRBJ1-4; D gene unclear. In germline, CDR1 is KGHSH, CDR2 LQKENI. This CDR3 has 13 residues. V gave up 5 bases and J gave up 6 bases, with 10 bases separating them. This chain's CDR3 is CASSWNDYEKLFF. CDR3 sequence (DNA): TGTGCCAGCTCATGGAATGACTATGAAAAACTGTTTTTT.

This clone was counted between two and nine times. V usage is TRBV4-3 and J usage is TRBJ2-1; D remains unclear. The length of the CDR3 is 15 residues. Germline CDR1 is LGHNA and CDR2 is YSLEER. Trimming stripped 0 bases from V and 3 bases from J, with 9 bases between. For the CDR3, the DNA is TGCGCCAGCAGCCAAGATTATGGCCACTACAATGAGCAGTTCTTC. Amino acid sequence: CASSQDYGHYNEQFF.

The V call is TRBV5-6, the J call TRBJ1-5; D not certain. Trimming left V 4 bases short and J 4 bases short, with 6 bases between. CDR1 is SGHDT, CDR2 YYEEEE, per germline. CDR3 length: 12 amino acids. CDR3 in DNA: TGTGCCAGCAGCCGCACAAATCAGCCCCAGCATTTT. Its translation is CASSRTNQPQHF.

The J gene is TRBJ2-2, the V gene TRBV13; D is unresolved. The germline gives CDR1 PRHDT, CDR2 FYEKMQ (reference sequence). Trimming pared 0 bases from V and 7 bases from J, leaving 6 bases between. The CDR3 runs to 13 residues. The CDR3: CASSLGRFGELFF. Written as DNA, the CDR3 is TGTGCCAGCAGCTTAGGCCGTTTCGGGGAGCTGTTTTTT. Drawing the rest from reference TRBV13 and TRBJ2-2, the complete variable domain is AAGVIQSPRHLIKEKRETATLKCYPIPRHDTVYWYQQGPGQDPQFLISFYEKMQSDKGSIPDRFSAQQFSDYHSELNMSSLELGDSALYFCASSLGRFGELFFGEGSRLTVL.

This clone appeared a single time. This sequence joins TRBV7-2 and TRBJ1-3; D is uncertain. This CDR3 has 14 residues. Germline lookup yields CDR1 SGHTA and CDR2 FQGNSA. The V and J ends lost 5 bases and 0 bases respectively, with 8 bases between them. This CDR3 reads CASSRLSSGNTIYF. The CDR3 DNA reads TGTGCCAGCAGCCGACTGAGCTCTGGAAACACCATATATTTT.

The chain carries TRBV29-1 and TRBJ2-1; TRBD2 aligns across 8 bases. The V gene end was trimmed by 0 bases and the J gene end by 7 bases; junction bases not matched to a gene: 20. Per germline, CDR1 SQVTM and CDR2 ANQGSEA. CDR3 length: 19 residues. As DNA, the CDR3 is TGCAGCGTTGAAGATCTGCTGAGACTAGCGTCTGCTAATGGGAATGAGCAGTTCTTC. Its protein product is CSVEDLLRLASANGNEQFF.

A single count supports this clone. This chain connects TRBV11-1 to TRBJ1-1; a possible D gene is TRBD1 (5 bases). Trimming took off 5 bases at V and 1 base at J, with 11 bases between the two ends. The CDR3 covers 14 residues. Germline CDR1 is SGHAT and CDR2 is FQDESV (reference sequence). In DNA, the CDR3 is TGTGCCAGCAGCATTTGGGGGGAGAACACTGAAGCTTTCTTT. Encoded protein: CASSIWGENTEAFF. Filled out from reference TRBV11-1 and TRBJ1-1, the complete variable domain reads EAEVAQSPRYKITEKSQAVAFWCDPISGHATLYWYRQILGQGPELLVQFQDESVVDDSQLPKDRFSAERLKGVDSTLKIQPAELGDSAMYLCASSIWGENTEAFFGQGTRLTVV.

This clone was counted a single time. CDR3 amino acids: CASSLSPGVVQNEQFF. In DNA, the CDR3 is TGTGCCAGCAGTTTATCGCCAGGGGTCGTACAAAATGAGCAGTTCTTC. The chain employs TRBV27 and TRBJ2-1; tentatively, D is TRBD1 (6 bases). CDR1 and CDR2 from the germline V gene are MNHEY and SMNVEV (reference sequence). Trimming took off 0 bases at V and 7 bases at J, with 16 bases between the two ends. CDR3 length: 16 amino acids.

This clone was observed a single time. V gene TRBV9 combines with J gene TRBJ1-1, with D hard to call. This CDR3 is 15 amino acids long. V was clipped by 1 base and J by 4 bases, with 14 bases between them. Looked up from germline, CDR1 is SGDLS and CDR2 is YYNGEE. The CDR3 nucleotides read TGTGCCAGCAGCGTATCCGGCGGCCGGAGCACTGAAGCTTTCTTT. It yields the protein CASSVSGGRSTEAFF.

The V and J genes are TRBV19 and TRBJ2-1; D may be TRBD1 (5 bases). Germline loops: CDR1 LNHDA, CDR2 SQIVND (reference sequence). V lost 5 bases and J lost 4, with 6 bases in between. The CDR3 has 12 residues. CDR3 residues: CASSPGYNEQFF. CDR3 DNA sequence: TGTGCCAGTAGTCCAGGGTACAATGAGCAGTTCTTC.

This clone showed up just a few times. This sequence joins TRBV2 and TRBJ2-1; 9 bases line up with TRBD2. J gave up 4 bases and V 2 bases, and 3 bases lay outside the gene matches. The CDR3 extends over 15 amino acids. CDR1 SNHLY and CDR2 FYNNEI come from the germline V gene. The DNA for the CDR3 is TGTGCCAGCAGTGAATCCCTAGCGGGGTACAATGAGCAGTTCTTC. This encodes CASSESLAGYNEQFF.

This clone was detected once. The chain has TRBV5-6 and TRBJ1-3; 7 positions match TRBD1. Germline values: CDR1 SGHDT, CDR2 YYEEEE. The CDR3 runs 14 residues. The J segment lost 12 bases and the V segment lost 4 bases, leaving 13 bases of the junction unmatched. The CDR3 loop is CASSRPGQKVVIYF. In DNA, the CDR3 is TGTGCCAGCAGCCGACCGGGACAGAAGGTCGTCATATATTTT.